This T cell receptor beta chain was identified during a study of cytomegalovirus exposure and HLA in healthy donors. Healthy donors of bone marrow made up the group. Both 60 Vbeta primers and 13 Jbeta primers went into the PCR. Profiled with immunoSEQ multiplex PCR; TCRdb holds only in-frame clones, not every one. The sample records approximately 170,000 clones, 70% to 80% being singletons. The CDR3 is 13 amino acids. Germline loops: CDR1 PRHDT, CDR2 FYEKMQ (reference sequence). The ends were cut back, 0 bases at V and 11 bases at J, with 10 bases in the middle. The TCR comes from a woman aged 45-65 years in good health and CMV-seronegative. The chain links TRBV13 to TRBJ1-4, with a possible D match to TRBD1 (6 bases). The sample taken for sequencing was PBMCs. The chain's CDR3 is CASSLGTGNKLFF. The CDR3 nucleotides are TGTGCCAGCAGCTTAGGTACAGGGAATAAACTGTTTTTT.